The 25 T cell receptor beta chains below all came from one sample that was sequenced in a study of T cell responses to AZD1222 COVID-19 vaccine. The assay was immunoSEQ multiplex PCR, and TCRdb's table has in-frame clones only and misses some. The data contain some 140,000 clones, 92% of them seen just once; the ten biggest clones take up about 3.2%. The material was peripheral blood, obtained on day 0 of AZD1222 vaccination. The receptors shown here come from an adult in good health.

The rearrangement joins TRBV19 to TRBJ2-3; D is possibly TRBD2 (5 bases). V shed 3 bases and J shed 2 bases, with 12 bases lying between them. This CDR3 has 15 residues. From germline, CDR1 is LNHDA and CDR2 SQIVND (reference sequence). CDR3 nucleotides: TGTGCCAGTAGTATCGAGGGATTCTACACAGATACGCAGTATTTT. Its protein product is CASSIEGFYTDTQYF. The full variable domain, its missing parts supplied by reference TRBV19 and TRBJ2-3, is DGGITQSPKYLFRKEGQNVTLSCEQNLNHDAMYWYRQDPGQGLRLIYYSQIVNDFQKGDIAEGYSVSREKKESFPLTVTSAQKNPTAFYLCASSIEGFYTDTQYFGPGTRLTVL.

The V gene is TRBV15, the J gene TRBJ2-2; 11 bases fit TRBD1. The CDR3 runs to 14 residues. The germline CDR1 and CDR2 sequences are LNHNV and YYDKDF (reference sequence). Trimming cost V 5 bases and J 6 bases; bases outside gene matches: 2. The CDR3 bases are TGTGCCACCAGCTGGACAGGGGGCCCCGGGGAGCTGTTTTTT. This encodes CATSWTGGPGELFF.

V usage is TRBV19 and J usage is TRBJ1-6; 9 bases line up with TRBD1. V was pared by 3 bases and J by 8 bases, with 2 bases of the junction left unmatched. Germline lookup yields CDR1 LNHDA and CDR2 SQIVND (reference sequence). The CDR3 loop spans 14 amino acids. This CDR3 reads CASSIGTGYSPLHF. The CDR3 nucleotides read TGTGCCAGTAGTATTGGGACAGGGTATTCACCCCTCCACTTT.

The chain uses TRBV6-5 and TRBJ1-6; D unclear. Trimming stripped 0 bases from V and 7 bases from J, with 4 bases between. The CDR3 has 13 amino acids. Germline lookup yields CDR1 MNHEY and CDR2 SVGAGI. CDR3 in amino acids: CASSYSSNSPLHF. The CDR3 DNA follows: TGTGCCAGCAGTTACTCGTCCAATTCACCCCTCCACTTT.

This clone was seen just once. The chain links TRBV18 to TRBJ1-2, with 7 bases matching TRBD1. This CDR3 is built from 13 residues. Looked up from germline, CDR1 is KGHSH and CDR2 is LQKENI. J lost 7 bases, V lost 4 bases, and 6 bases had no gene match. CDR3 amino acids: CASSLDRSGGYTF. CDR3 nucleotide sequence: TGTGCCAGCTCACTGGACAGGTCGGGTGGCTACACCTTC.

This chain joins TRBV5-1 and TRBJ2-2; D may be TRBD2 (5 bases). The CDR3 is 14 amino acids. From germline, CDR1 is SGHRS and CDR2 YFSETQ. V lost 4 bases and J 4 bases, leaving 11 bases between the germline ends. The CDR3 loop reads CASSEGRATGELFF. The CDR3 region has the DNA TGCGCCAGCAGCGAGGGAAGGGCCACCGGGGAGCTGTTTTTT.

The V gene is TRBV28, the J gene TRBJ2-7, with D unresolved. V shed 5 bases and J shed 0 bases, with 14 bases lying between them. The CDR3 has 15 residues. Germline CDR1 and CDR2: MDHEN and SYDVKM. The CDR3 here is CASSVPQRSSYEQYF. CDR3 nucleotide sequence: TGTGCCAGCAGTGTCCCTCAGAGGAGCTCCTACGAGCAGTACTTC.

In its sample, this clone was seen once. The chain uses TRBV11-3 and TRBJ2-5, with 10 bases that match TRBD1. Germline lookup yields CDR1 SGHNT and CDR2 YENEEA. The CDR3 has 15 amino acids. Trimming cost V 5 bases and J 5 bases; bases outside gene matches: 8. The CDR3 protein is CASSPRDRGGETQYF. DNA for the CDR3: TGTGCCAGCAGCCCCCGGGACAGGGGTGGGGAGACCCAGTACTTC.

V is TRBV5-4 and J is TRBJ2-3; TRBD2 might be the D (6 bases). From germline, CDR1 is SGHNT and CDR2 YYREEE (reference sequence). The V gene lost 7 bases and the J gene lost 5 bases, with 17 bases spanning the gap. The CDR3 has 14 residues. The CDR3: CASLSGGREDTQYF. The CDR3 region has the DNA TGTGCCAGCCTTTCCGGGGGAAGGGAAGATACGCAGTATTTT.

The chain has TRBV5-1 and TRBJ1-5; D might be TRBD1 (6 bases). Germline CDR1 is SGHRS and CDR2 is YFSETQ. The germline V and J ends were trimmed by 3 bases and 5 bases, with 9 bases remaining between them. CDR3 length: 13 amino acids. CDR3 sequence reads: CASSWDTDQPQHF. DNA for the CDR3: TGCGCCAGCAGCTGGGACACCGATCAGCCCCAGCATTTT.

The CDR3 is CASSYSGAVQPQHF. CDR3 coding DNA: TGTGCCAGCAGTTACTCAGGGGCGGTTCAGCCCCAGCATTTT. The genes are TRBV6-2 or TRBV6-3 and TRBJ1-5, with D possibly TRBD1 on 5 matching bases. Deletions cut 0 bases from V and 6 bases from J, with 9 bases between. The CDR3 sequence is 14 residues long. Germline V gene data show CDR1 as MNHEY and CDR2 as SVGEGT.

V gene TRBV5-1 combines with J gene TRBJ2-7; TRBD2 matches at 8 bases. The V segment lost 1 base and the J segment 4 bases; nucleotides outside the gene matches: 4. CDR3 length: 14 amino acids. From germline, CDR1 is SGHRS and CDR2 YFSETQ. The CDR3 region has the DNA TGCGCCAGCAGCTTGTCAGCGGGAGAATACGAGCAGTACTTC. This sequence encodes CASSLSAGEYEQYF.

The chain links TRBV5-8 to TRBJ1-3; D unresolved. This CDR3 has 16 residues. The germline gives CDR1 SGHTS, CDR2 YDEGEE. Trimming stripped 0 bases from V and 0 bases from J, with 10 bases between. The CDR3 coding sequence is TGTGCCAGCAGCTTGGCCCGGGCGACCTCTGGAAACACCATATATTTT. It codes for CASSLARATSGNTIYF.

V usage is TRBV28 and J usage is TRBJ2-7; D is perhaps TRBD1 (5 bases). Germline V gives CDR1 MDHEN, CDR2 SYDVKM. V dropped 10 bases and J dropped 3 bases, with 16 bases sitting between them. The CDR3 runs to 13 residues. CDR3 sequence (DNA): TGTGCCACAGGGCCCCCTGCCGGCTACGAGCAGTACTTC. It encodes CATGPPAGYEQYF.

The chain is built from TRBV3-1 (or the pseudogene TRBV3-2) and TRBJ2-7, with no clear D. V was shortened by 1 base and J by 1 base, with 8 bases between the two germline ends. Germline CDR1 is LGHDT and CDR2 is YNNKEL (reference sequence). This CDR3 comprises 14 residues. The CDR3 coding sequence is TGTGCCAGCAGCCAAGGGGGTCCGTCCTACGAGCAGTACTTC. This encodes CASSQGGPSYEQYF.

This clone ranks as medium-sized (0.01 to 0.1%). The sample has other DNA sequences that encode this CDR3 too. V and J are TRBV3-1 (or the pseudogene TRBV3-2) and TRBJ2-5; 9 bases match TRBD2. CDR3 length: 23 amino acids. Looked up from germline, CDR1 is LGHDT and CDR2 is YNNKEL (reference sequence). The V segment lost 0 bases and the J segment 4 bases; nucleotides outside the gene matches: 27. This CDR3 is CASSQDWLASGANKGGGLETQYF. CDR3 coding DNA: TGTGCCAGCAGCCAAGATTGGTTGGCTAGCGGGGCCAATAAGGGTGGGGGATTAGAGACCCAGTACTTC.

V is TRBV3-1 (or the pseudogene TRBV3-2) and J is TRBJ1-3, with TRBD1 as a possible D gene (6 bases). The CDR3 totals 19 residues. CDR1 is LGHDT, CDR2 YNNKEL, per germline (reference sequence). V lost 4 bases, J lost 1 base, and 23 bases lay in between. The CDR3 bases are TGTGCCAGCAGCCGCCTACGGGGACAAGGCCTAGGGTCTGGAAACACCATATATTTT. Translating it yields CASSRLRGQGLGSGNTIYF.

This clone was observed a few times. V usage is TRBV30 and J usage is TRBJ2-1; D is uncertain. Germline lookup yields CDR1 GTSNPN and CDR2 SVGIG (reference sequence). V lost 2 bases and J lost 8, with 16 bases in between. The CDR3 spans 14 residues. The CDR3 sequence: CAWSPMGSRDEQFF. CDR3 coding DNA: TGTGCCTGGAGTCCCATGGGTAGTCGGGATGAGCAGTTCTTC. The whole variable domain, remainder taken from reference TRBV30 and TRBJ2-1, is SQTIHQWPATLVQPVGSPLSLECTVEGTSNPNLYWYRQAAGRGLQLLFYSVGIGQISSEVPQNLSASRPQDRQFILSSKKLLLSDSGFYLCAWSPMGSRDEQFFGPGTRLTVL.

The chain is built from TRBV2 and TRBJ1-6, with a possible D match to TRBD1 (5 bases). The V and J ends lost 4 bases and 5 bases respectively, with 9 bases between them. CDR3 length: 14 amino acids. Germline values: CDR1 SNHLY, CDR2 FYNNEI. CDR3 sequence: CASSGGRNNSPLHF. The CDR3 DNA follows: TGTGCCAGCAGTGGGGGACGGAATAATTCACCCCTCCACTTT.

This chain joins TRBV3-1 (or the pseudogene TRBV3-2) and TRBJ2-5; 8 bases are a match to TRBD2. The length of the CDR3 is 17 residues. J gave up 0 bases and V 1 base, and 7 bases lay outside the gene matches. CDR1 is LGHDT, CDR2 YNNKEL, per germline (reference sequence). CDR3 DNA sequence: TGTGCCAGCAGCCAAGGGGGGACGGGAGGGGACCAAGAGACCCAGTACTTC. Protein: CASSQGGTGGDQETQYF.

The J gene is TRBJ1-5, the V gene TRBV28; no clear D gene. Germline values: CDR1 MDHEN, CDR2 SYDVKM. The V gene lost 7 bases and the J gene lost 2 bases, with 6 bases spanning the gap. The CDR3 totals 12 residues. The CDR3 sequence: CASIGGNQPQHF. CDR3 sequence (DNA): TGTGCCAGCATTGGGGGCAATCAGCCCCAGCATTTT.

The CDR3 DNA is TGTGCCTGGGAGCGGGAGGGGAGAAATGAGCAGTTCTTC. This codes for CAWEREGRNEQFF. The gene calls are TRBV30 and TRBJ2-1, with 10 positions matching TRBD2. V was pared by 5 bases and J by 7 bases, with 5 bases of the junction left unmatched. Germline assignment: CDR1 GTSNPN and CDR2 SVGIG (reference sequence). The CDR3 sequence is 13 residues long.

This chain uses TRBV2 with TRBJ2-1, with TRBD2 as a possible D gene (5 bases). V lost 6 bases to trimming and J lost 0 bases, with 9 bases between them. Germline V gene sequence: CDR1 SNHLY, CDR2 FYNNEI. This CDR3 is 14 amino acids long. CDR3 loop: CASRDRDSYNEQFF. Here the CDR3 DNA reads TGTGCCAGCAGAGACCGGGACTCCTACAATGAGCAGTTCTTC.

This CDR3 reads CASSTWNSNQPQHF. CDR3 nucleotides: TGTGCCAGCAGCACCTGGAATAGCAATCAGCCCCAGCATTTT. The V and J genes are TRBV7-9 and TRBJ1-5; D not certain. CDR1 and CDR2 (germline): SEHNR, FQNEAQ (reference sequence). The CDR3 is 14 amino acids. Deletions cut 5 bases from V and 0 bases from J, with 8 bases between.

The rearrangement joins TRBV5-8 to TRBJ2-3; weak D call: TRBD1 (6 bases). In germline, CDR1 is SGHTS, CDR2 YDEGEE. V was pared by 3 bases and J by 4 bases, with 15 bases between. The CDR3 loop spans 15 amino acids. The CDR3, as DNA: TGTGCCAGCAGCTCCTACAGGGTTGACGCAGATACGCAGTATTTT. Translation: CASSSYRVDADTQYF.